This record looks at one T cell receptor beta chain sequence and its context. The antigen remains undetermined. PCR used 60 Vbeta primers and 13 Jbeta primers. Sequencing used immunoSEQ multiplex PCR; TCRdb keeps in-frame clones, though not all of them. The table includes 110,000 to 150,000 clones, roughly 80% detected once. These data originate in a study of cytomegalovirus exposure and HLA in healthy donors. Trimming took 2 bases from V and 9 from J, leaving 8 bases between them. Germline V gives CDR1 SGHNT, CDR2 YENEEA. CDR3 length equals 13 residues. Study-level findings and limits: In a later analysis, most CMV-associated TCR beta chains appeared HLA-restricted. A missense DCLRE1C variant was associated with V- and J-gene trimming of TCR beta chains in a later analysis, and an independent cohort replicated the association.

The sequence was obtained from a man in his forties or fifties in good health and CMV-seropositive. Sequencing was done on a sample of PBMCs. V and J are TRBV11-3 and TRBJ1-6; D gene unclear. CDR3 DNA sequence: TGTGCCAGCAGCTTAATTGGGAGTTCACCCCTCCACTTT. It is translated as CASSLIGSSPLHF.